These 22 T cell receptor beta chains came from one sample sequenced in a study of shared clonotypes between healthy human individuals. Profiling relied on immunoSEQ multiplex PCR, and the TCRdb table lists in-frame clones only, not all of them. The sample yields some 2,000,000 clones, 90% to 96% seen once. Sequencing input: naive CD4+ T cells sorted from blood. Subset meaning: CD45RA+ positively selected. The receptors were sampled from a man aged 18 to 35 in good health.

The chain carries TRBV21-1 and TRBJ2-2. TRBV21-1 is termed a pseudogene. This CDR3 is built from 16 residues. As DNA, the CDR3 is TGTGCCAGCAGCAAAGTAAAGGATATTAGCACCGGGGAGCTGTTTTTT. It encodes CASSKVKDISTGELFF.

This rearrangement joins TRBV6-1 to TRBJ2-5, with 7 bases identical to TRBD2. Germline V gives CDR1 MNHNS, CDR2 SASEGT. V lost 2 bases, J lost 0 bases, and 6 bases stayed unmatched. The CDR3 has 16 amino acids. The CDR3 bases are TGTGCCAGCAGTGAATTAGGGAGGGGTGACCAAGAGACCCAGTACTTC. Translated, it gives CASSELGRGDQETQYF.

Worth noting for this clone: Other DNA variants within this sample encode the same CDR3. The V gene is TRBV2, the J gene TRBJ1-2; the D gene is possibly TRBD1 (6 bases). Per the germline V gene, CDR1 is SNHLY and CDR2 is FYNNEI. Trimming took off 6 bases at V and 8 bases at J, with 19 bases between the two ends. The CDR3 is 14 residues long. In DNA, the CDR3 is TGTGCCAGCAGAGCGCGGTTACAGGGAATAGGCTACACCTTC. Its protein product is CASRARLQGIGYTF.

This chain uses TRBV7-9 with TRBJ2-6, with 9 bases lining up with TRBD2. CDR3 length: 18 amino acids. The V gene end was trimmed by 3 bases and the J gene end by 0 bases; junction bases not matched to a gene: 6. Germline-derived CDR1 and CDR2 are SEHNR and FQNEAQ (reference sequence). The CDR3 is CASSFFSGSVSGANVLTF. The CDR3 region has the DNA TGTGCCAGCAGCTTTTTTAGCGGGAGCGTCTCTGGGGCCAACGTCCTGACTTTC.

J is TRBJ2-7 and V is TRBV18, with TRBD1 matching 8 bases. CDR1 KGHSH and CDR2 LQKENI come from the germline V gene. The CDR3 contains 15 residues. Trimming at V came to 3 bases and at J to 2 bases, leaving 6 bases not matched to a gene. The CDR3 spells CASSPRTGTTYEQYF. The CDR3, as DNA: TGTGCCAGCTCACCTCGGACAGGGACAACCTACGAGCAGTACTTC. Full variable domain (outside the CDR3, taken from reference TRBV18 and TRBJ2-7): NAGVMQNPRHLVRRRGQEARLRCSPMKGHSHVYWYRQLPEEGLKFMVYLQKENIIDESGMPKERFSAEFPKEGPSILRIQQVVRGDSAAYFCASSPRTGTTYEQYFGPGTRLTVT.

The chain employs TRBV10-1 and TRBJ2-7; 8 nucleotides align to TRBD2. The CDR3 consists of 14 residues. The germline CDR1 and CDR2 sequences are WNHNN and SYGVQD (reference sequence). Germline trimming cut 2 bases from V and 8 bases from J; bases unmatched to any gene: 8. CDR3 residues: CASSERSGTSKQYF. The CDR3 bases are TGCGCCAGCAGTGAGAGGAGCGGGACTAGTAAGCAGTACTTC.

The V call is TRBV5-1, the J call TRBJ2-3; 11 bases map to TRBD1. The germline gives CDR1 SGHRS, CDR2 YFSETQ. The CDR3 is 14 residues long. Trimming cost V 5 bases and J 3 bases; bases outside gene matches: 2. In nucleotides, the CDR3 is TGCGCCAGCAGGGGGACAGGGGGTACAGATACGCAGTATTTT. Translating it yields CASRGTGGTDTQYF.

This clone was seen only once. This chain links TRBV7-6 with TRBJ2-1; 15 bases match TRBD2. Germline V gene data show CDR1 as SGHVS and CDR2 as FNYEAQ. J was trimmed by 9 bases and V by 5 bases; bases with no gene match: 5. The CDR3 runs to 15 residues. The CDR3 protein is CASSPAGLAGGEQFF. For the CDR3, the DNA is TGTGCCAGCAGCCCTGCGGGACTAGCGGGAGGTGAGCAGTTCTTC.

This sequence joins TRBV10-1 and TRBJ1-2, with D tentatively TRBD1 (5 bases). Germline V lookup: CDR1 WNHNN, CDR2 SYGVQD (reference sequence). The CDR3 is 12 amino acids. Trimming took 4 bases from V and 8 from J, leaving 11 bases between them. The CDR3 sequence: CASSADSTGYTF. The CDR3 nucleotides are TGCGCCAGCAGTGCCGACAGTACGGGCTACACCTTC.

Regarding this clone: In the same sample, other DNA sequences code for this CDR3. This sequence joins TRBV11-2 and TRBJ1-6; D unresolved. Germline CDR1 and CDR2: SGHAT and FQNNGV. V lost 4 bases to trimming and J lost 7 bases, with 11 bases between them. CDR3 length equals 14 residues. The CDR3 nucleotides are TGTGCCAGCAGCTCGTGGGAGGAAAATTCACCCCTCCACTTT. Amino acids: CASSSWEENSPLHF.

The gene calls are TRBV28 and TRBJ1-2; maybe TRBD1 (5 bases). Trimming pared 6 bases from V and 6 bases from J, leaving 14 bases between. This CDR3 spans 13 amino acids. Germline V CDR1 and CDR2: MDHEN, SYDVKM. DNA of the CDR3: TGTGCCAGCAGGACCAGGGTCCCCAATGGCTACACCTTC. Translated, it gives CASRTRVPNGYTF.

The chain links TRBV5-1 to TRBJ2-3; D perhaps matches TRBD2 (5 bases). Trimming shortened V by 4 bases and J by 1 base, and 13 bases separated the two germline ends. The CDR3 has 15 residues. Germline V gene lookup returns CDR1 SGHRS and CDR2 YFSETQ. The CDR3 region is CASSTGLDRTDTQYF. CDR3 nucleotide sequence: TGCGCCAGCAGCACCGGACTCGACCGCACAGATACGCAGTATTTT.

The CDR3 DNA is TGTGCCAGCAGTTTATCTGACGTTCGATACGAGCAGTACTTC. It is translated as CASSLSDVRYEQYF. This sequence joins TRBV27 and TRBJ2-7; D call uncertain. Germline CDR1 MNHEY, CDR2 SMNVEV (reference sequence). Deletions cut 0 bases from V and 4 bases from J, with 10 bases between. The CDR3 is made up of 14 amino acids.

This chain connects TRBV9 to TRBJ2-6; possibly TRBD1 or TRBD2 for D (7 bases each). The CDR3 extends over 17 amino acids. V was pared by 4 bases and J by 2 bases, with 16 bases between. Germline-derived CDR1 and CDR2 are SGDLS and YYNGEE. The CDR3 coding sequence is TGTGCCAGCAGCCCAAGGGGGGGGACAGCTGGGGCCAACGTCCTGACTTTC. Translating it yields CASSPRGGTAGANVLTF. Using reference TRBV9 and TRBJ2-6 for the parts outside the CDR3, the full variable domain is DSGVTQTPKHLITATGQRVTLRCSPRSGDLSVYWYQQSLDQGLQFLIQYYNGEERAKGNILERFSAQQFPDLHSELNLSSLELGDSALYFCASSPRGGTAGANVLTFGAGSRLTVL.

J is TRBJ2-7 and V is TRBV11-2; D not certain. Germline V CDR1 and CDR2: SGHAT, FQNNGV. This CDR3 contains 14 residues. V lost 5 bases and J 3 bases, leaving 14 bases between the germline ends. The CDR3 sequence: CASSPSSGNYEQYF. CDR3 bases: TGTGCCAGCAGCCCGTCGTCCGGAAACTACGAGCAGTACTTC.

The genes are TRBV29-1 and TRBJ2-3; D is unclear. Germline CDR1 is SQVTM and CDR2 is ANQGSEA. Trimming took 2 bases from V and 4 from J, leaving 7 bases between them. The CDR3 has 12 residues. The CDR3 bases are TGCAGCGTTGAAAACGCGGCAGATACGCAGTATTTT. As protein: CSVENAADTQYF.

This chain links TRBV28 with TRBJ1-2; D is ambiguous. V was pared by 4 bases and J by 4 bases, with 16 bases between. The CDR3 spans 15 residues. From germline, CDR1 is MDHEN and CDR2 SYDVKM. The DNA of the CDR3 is TGTGCCAGCAGTTCTCACCCCTCTTCAAGCTATGGCTACACCTTC. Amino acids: CASSSHPSSSYGYTF.

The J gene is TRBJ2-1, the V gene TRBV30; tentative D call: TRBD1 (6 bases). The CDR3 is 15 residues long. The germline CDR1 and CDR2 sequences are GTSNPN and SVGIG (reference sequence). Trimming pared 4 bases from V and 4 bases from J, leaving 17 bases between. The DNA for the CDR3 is TGTGCCTGGAACACAGGGAGCTTGGGGTACAATGAGCAGTTCTTC. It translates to CAWNTGSLGYNEQFF.

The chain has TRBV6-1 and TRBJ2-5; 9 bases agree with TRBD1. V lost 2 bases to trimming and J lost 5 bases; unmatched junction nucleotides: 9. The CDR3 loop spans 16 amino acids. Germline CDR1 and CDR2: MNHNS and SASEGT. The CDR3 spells CASSERVTGGGETQYF. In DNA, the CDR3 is TGTGCCAGCAGTGAAAGGGTAACAGGGGGCGGCGAGACCCAGTACTTC.

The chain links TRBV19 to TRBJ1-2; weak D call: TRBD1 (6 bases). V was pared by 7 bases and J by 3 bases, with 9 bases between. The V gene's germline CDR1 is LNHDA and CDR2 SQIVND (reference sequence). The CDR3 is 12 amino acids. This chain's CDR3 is CASTYRDYGYTF. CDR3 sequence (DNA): TGTGCCAGTACCTACAGGGACTATGGCTACACCTTC.

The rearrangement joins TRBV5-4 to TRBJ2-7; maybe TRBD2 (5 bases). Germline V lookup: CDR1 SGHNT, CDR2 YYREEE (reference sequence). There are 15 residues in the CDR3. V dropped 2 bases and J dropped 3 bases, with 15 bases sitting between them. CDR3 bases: TGTGCCAGCAGCTTAGGCGGACTGAAGCTCTACGAGCAGTACTTC. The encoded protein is CASSLGGLKLYEQYF.

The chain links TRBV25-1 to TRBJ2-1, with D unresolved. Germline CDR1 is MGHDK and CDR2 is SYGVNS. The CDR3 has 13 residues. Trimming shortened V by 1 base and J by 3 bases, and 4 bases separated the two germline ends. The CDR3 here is CASSEFSYNEQFF. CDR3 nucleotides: TGTGCCAGCAGTGAATTCAGCTACAATGAGCAGTTCTTC.